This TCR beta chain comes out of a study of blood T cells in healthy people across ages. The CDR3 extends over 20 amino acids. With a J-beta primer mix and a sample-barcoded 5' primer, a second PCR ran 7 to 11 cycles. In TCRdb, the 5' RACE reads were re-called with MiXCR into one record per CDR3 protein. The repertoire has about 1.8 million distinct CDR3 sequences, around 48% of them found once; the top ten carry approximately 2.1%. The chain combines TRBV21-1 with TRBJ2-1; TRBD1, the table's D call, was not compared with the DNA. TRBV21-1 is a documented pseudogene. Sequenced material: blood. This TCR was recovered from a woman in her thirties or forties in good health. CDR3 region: CASSKEFCGQGNSCYNEQFF. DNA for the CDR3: TGTGCCAGCAGCAAAGAGTTTTGCGGGCAGGGAAATAGTTGTTACAATGAGCAGTTCTTC.